This T cell receptor beta chain originates from a study of T cells in tumors after PD-1 blockade. Overall study context: Excluded were patients with checkpoint blockade, immunosuppressants, or radiotherapy or other anti-cancer therapy within 4 weeks. Daily vismodegib 150 mg continued in a subset of anti-PD-1-treated patients.

Study outcomes and limitations: Some novel exhausted tumor clones appeared in pre-treatment blood, suggesting peripheral recruitment.

On this clone itself: Antigen: not known.

This CDR3 has 16 residues. Trimming pared 6 bases from V and 4 bases from J, leaving 22 bases between. Germline V lookup: CDR1 MDHEN, CDR2 SYDVKM. Assay: immunoSEQ multiplex PCR; the TCRdb copy retains only in-frame clones and omits some. This table holds 45,000 to 60,000 clones, over 75% found once. Input was roughly 550 ng to 6,500 ng of genomic DNA from tumor or blood. Source: PBMCs, taken before anti-PD-1 treatment. The chain couples TRBV28 to TRBJ2-7, with D perhaps being TRBD1 or TRBD2 (5 bases each). The TCR comes from a human donor with basal cell carcinoma. The CDR3 protein is CASRTPSRGSNYEQYF. DNA for the CDR3: TGTGCCAGCAGGACCCCCTCCCGGGGCTCGAATTACGAGCAGTACTTC.